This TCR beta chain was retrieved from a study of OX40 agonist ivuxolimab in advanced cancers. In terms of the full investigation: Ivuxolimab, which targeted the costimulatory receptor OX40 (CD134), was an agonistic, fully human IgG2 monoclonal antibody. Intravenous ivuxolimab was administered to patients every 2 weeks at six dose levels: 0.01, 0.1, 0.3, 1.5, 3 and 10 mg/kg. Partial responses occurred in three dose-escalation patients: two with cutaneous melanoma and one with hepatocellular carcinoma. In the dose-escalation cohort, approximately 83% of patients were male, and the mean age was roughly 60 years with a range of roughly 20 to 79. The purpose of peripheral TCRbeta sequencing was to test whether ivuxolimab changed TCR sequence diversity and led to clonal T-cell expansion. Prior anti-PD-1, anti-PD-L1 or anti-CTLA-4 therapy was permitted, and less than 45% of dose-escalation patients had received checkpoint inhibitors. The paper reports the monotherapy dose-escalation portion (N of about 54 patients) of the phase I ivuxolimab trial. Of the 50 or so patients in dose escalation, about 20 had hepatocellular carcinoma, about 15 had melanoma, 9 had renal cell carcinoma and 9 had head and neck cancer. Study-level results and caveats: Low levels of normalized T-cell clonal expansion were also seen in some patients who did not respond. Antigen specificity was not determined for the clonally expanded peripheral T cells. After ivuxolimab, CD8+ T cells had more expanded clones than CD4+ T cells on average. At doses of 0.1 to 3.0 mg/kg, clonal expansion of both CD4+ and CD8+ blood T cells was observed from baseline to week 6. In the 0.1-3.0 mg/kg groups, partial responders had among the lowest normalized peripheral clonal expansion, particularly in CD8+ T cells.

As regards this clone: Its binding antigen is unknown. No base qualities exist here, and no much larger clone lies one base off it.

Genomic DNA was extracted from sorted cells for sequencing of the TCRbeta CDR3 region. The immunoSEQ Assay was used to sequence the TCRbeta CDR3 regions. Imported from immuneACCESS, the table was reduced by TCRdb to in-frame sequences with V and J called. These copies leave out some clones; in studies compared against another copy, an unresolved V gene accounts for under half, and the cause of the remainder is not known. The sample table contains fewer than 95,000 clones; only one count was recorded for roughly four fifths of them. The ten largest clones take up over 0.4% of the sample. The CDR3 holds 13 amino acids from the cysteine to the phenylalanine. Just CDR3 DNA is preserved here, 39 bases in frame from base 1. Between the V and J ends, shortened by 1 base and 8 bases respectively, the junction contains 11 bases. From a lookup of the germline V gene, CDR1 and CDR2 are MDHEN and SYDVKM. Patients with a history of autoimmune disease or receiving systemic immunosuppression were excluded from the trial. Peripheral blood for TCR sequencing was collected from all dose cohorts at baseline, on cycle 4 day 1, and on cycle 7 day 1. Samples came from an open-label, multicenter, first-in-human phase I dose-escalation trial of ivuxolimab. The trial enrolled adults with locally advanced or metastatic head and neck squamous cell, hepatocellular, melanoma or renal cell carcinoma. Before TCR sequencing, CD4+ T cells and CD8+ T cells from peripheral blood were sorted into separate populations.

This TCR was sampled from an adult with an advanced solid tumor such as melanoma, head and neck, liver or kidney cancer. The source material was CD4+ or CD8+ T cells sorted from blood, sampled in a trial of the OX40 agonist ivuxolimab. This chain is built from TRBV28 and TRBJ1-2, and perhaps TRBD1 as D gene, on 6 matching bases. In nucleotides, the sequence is TGTGCCAGCAGTTTATCGGCCGGGGGCGGCTACACCTTC. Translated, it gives CASSLSAGGGYTF.